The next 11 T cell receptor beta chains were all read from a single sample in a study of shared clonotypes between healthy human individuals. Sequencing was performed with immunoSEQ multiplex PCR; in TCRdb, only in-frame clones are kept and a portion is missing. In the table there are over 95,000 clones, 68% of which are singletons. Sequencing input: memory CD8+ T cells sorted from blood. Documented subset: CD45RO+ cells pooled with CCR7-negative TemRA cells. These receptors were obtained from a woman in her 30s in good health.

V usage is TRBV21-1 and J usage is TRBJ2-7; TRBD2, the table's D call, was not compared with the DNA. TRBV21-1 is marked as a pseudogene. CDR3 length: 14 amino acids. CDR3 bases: TGTGCCAGCATAATCTTAGCGGGGCGGTACGAGCAGTACTTC. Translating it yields CASIILAGRYEQYF.

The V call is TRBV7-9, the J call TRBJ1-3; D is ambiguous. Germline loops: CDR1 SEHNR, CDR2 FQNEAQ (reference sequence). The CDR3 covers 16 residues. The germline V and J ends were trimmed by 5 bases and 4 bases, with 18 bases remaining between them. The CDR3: CASSLQTSTDGNTIYF. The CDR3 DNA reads TGTGCCAGCAGCCTACAGACTAGTACAGACGGAAACACCATATATTTT.

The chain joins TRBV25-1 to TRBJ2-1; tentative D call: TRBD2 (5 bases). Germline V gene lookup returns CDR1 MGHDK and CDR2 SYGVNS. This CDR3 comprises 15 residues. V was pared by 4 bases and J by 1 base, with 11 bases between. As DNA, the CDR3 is TGTGCCAGCAGTGGCGGTAGCGAATCCTACAATGAGCAGTTCTTC. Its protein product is CASSGGSESYNEQFF.

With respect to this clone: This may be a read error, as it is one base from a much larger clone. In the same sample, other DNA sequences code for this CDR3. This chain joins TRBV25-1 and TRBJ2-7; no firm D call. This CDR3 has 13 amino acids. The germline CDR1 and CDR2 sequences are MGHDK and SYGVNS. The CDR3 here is CASSEKSSYEQYF. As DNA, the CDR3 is TGTGCCAGCAGTGAAAAGAGCTCCTACGAGCAATACTTC.

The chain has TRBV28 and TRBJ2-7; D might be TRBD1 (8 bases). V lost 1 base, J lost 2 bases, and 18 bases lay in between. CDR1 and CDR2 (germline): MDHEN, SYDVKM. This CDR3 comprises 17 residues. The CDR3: CASSLYYSGGQAYEQYF. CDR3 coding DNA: TGTGCCAGCAGTTTATACTATTCGGGGGGACAGGCCTACGAGCAGTACTTC.

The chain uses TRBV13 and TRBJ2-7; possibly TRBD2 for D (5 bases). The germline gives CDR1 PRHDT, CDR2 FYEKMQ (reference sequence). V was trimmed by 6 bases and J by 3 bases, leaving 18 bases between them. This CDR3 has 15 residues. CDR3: CASSPPGLGIYEQYF. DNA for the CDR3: TGTGCCAGCAGTCCTCCGGGATTAGGCATCTACGAGCAGTACTTC.

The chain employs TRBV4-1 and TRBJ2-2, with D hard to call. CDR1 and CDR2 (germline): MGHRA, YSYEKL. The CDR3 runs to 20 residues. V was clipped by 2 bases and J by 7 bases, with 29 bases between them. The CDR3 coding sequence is TGCGCCAGCAGCCAAAATTTCCGTGGCGTATCGTTGTCGTTCGGCGGGGAGCTGTTTTTT. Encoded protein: CASSQNFRGVSLSFGGELFF.

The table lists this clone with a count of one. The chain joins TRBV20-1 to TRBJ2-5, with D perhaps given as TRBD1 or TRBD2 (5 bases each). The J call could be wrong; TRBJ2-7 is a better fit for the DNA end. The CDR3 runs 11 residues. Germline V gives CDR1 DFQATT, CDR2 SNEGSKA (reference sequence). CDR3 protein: CSGSGHYEQYF. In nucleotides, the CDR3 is TGCAGTGGGAGCGGACACTACGAGCAGTACTTC.

The CDR3 DNA reads TGTGCCAGCAGCGGGGGGGGTTTGCTGGGAAACACCATATATTTT. It translates to CASSGGGLLGNTIYF. The rearrangement joins TRBV27 to TRBJ1-3; D possibly corresponds to TRBD1 (5 bases). With 6 bases removed from V and 4 bases from J, the gap between germline ends came to 16 bases. The CDR3 contains 15 residues. Germline lookup yields CDR1 MNHEY and CDR2 SMNVEV (reference sequence).

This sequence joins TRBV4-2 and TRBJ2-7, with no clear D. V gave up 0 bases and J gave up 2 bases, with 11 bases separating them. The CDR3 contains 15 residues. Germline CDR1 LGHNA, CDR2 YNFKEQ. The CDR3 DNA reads TGTGCCAGCAGCCAAGATCGAAGGTACGCCTACGAGCAGTACTTC. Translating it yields CASSQDRRYAYEQYF.

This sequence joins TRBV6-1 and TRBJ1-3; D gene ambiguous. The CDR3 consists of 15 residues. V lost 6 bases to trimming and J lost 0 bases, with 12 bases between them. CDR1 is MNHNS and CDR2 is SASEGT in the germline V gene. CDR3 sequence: CASRVDPASGNTIYF. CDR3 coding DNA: TGTGCCAGCAGGGTTGACCCGGCCTCTGGAAACACCATATATTTT.